These 25 T cell receptor beta chains were all obtained from the same sample, sequenced in a study of human T cells and chemical hapten exposure. Each cDNA molecule in the library carried unique molecular identifiers. Via MiXCR, TCRdb re-called the reads, giving one row per CDR3 protein. Among about 120,000 distinct CDR3 sequences listed, 8.5% to 9% were seen once. It was unfractionated whole blood from which total RNA was extracted. Material: whole blood. Source of these receptors: a human donor in good health. Some clones in this sample may be carry-over from other donors' samples.

The sample holds a few counts of this clonotype. The J gene is TRBJ2-1, the V gene TRBV6-2 or TRBV6-3, with D perhaps being TRBD1 or TRBD2 (7 bases each). This CDR3 has 15 amino acids. With 6 bases removed from V and 9 bases from J, the gap between germline ends came to 21 bases. Germline V gene sequence: CDR1 MNHEY, CDR2 SVGEGT. CDR3: CASSYHSGGAAEQFF. The CDR3 DNA reads TGTGCCAGCAGCTACCACTCAGGGGGGGCAGCTGAGCAGTTCTTC.

This clonotype was seen repeatedly, ten times or more. The gene calls are TRBV6-5 and TRBJ1-5; TRBD1 is a possible D gene (5 bases). The germline V gene has CDR1 MNHEY and CDR2 SVGAGI. The CDR3 totals 13 residues. V lost 6 bases and J lost 3, with 9 bases in between. CDR3 nucleotide sequence: TGTGCCAGCAGGGCCGGGGCCAATCAGCCCCAGCATTTT. Amino acids: CASRAGANQPQHF.

A few counts support this clonotype. V is TRBV5-1 and J is TRBJ2-1; D uncertain. V was trimmed by 5 bases and J by 0 bases, leaving 12 bases between them. The CDR3 has 15 amino acids. Germline loops: CDR1 SGHRS, CDR2 YFSETQ. The CDR3 region is CASRPIVSSYNEQFF. The CDR3 DNA reads as TGCGCCAGCAGGCCTATTGTAAGCTCCTACAATGAGCAGTTCTTC.

The chain uses TRBV3-1 and TRBJ1-2; 9 bases match TRBD1. The CDR3 has 14 residues. The junction had 2 bases not matched to a gene; V was cut back by 1 base and J by 5 bases. The germline V gene has CDR1 LGHDT and CDR2 YNNKEL (reference sequence). CDR3: CASSQVGQGYGYTF. For the CDR3, the DNA is TGTGCCAGCAGCCAAGTCGGACAGGGGTATGGCTACACCTTC.

The chain recombines TRBV7-9 with TRBJ1-5; 7 bases are shared with TRBD1. The germline gives CDR1 SEHNR, CDR2 FQNEAQ (reference sequence). The CDR3 spans 15 residues. Losses at the gene ends were 6 bases for V and 4 bases for J; bases not matched to a gene: 9. The CDR3 loop reads CASSYDREVNQPQHF. CDR3 nucleotides: TGTGCCAGCAGTTATGACAGGGAGGTTAATCAGCCCCAGCATTTT.

The CDR3 DNA follows: TGTGCCAGCAGCTTAGCGGGGAAGGCTAGCGGGGGAGTGGAGACCCAGTACTTC. Amino acid sequence: CASSLAGKASGGVETQYF. The chain recombines TRBV11-1 with TRBJ2-5; 10 nucleotides match TRBD2. V dropped 0 bases and J dropped 5; count of bases not matched to a gene: 12. Germline V CDR1 and CDR2: SGHAT, FQDESV (reference sequence). This CDR3 has 18 residues.

This clonotype appeared once. The J gene is TRBJ2-6, the V gene TRBV6-6; no definite D call. This CDR3 has 13 amino acids. Trimming removed 6 bases at V and 2 bases at J, with 5 bases between. Looked up from germline, CDR1 is MNHNY and CDR2 is SVGAGI (reference sequence). As DNA, the CDR3 is TGTGCCAGCAGAGGTACTGGGGCCAACGTCCTGACTTTC. This sequence encodes CASRGTGANVLTF.

The chain links TRBV12-3 or TRBV12-4 to TRBJ2-2; D is perhaps TRBD1 (6 bases). The CDR3 is 11 residues long. Trimming removed 5 bases at V and 12 bases at J, with 10 bases between. CDR3 in DNA: TGTGCCAGCAGTCCTGGGGGCCAGCTGTTTTTT. This translates into CASSPGGQLFF.

This clonotype was recorded at least ten times. The V gene is TRBV5-1, the J gene TRBJ1-2, with D uncertain. Between the trimmed V and J ends, which lost 1 base and 2 bases, there was a span of 15 bases. The CDR3 runs 16 residues. Per the germline V gene, CDR1 is SGHRS and CDR2 is YFSETQ. In nucleotides, the CDR3 is TGCGCCAGCAGCTTGTCCCCGGCAGACTCCAACTATGGCTACACCTTC. Its translation: CASSLSPADSNYGYTF.

This clonotype was counted once. J is TRBJ2-3 and V is TRBV7-3, with 9 positions matching TRBD2. This CDR3 comprises 18 residues. In germline, CDR1 is SGHTA, CDR2 FQGTGA. With V trimmed by 2 bases and J by 3 bases, 12 bases remained unmatched. The CDR3 sequence: CASSLGLLAGVRTDTQYF. The CDR3 DNA follows: TGTGCCAGCAGCTTAGGGTTACTAGCGGGCGTTCGAACAGATACGCAGTATTTT.

The J gene is TRBJ2-1, the V gene TRBV29-1, with TRBD2 as a possible D gene (7 bases). Germline lookup yields CDR1 SQVTM and CDR2 ANQGSEA. The CDR3 spans 14 residues. Trimming removed 7 bases at V and 4 bases at J, with 17 bases between. The CDR3 region is CSGEGGAEYNEQFF. The CDR3 DNA reads TGCAGCGGGGAAGGGGGGGCGGAGTACAATGAGCAGTTCTTC.

The chain couples TRBV27 to TRBJ2-5; D possibly matches TRBD1 or TRBD2 (5 bases each). The CDR3 totals 13 residues. Germline V gene lookup returns CDR1 MNHEY and CDR2 SMNVEV (reference sequence). Trimming removed 6 bases at V and 5 bases at J, with 13 bases between. The CDR3 DNA reads as TGTGCCAGCAGGGTTAGGGGCGGGGAGACCCAGTACTTC. Amino acid sequence: CASRVRGGETQYF.

This clonotype was recorded at least ten times. The V call is TRBV21-1, the J call TRBJ1-3; TRBD1, as called in the table, went unchecked against the DNA. TRBV21-1 is given as a pseudogene. This CDR3 has 16 amino acids. Written as DNA, the CDR3 is TGTGCCAGCAGCAAACAGGGGCAGAGGACTGGAAACACCATATATTTT. This codes for CASSKQGQRTGNTIYF.

This chain links TRBV29-1 with TRBJ2-7; 7 positions match TRBD1. Trimming removed 0 bases from V and 0 bases from J; junction bases left unmatched: 8. The CDR3 has 16 residues. Germline loops: CDR1 SQVTM, CDR2 ANQGSEA. CDR3 residues: CSVEDPGQTSSYEQYF. The DNA of the CDR3 is TGCAGCGTTGAAGATCCGGGACAGACTTCCTCCTACGAGCAGTACTTC.

This rearrangement joins TRBV27 to TRBJ2-1, with 12 bases lining up with TRBD2. CDR1 MNHEY and CDR2 SMNVEV come from the germline V gene (reference sequence). CDR3 size: 17 residues. After removal of 2 bases from V and 2 bases from J, the junction contained 4 bases not matched to a gene. The CDR3 sequence: CASSLRTSGAAYNEQFF. The CDR3 DNA is TGTGCCAGCAGTTTACGGACTAGCGGGGCGGCCTACAATGAGCAGTTCTTC.

This clonotype was seen at least ten times. The genes are TRBV20-1 and TRBJ1-5; D gene ambiguous. Trimming stripped 5 bases from V and 0 bases from J, with 11 bases between. There are 14 residues in the CDR3. CDR1 is DFQATT and CDR2 is SNEGSKA in the germline V gene (reference sequence). Written as DNA, the CDR3 is TGCAGTGCTTCTCAGGCGAGTAGCAATCAGCCCCAGCATTTT. Its translation is CSASQASSNQPQHF.

The chain carries TRBV28 and TRBJ2-7; TRBD1 is a possible D gene (6 bases). Germline V gene lookup returns CDR1 MDHEN and CDR2 SYDVKM. V lost 6 bases, J lost 4 bases, and 16 bases lay in between. This CDR3 contains 14 residues. The CDR3 sequence: CASRSRDIEYEQYF. The CDR3 DNA is TGTGCCAGCAGATCCCGGGACATAGAGTACGAGCAGTACTTC.

This clonotype was observed at least ten times. The chain links TRBV20-1 to TRBJ1-2; TRBD1 aligns across 8 bases. The CDR3 runs to 17 residues. From germline, CDR1 is DFQATT and CDR2 SNEGSKA (reference sequence). V lost 5 bases and J lost 6; bases outside the gene matches: 20. The CDR3 DNA is TGCAGTGCTTATACACTACTATCCCGAACAGGGGGGAATGGCTACACCTTC. This translates into CSAYTLLSRTGGNGYTF.

The chain employs TRBV10-3 and TRBJ2-7; D ambiguous. This CDR3 region has 13 residues. Germline V gene lookup returns CDR1 ENHRY and CDR2 SYGVKD. Trimming removed 8 bases from V and 2 bases from J, with 13 bases in between. DNA of the CDR3: TGTGCCATCGCCGACCCCCGCCCCTACGAGCAGTACTTC. As protein: CAIADPRPYEQYF.

By share, this clonotype ranks as medium-sized. V is TRBV27 and J is TRBJ1-1, with unresolved D. The germline CDR1 and CDR2 sequences are MNHEY and SMNVEV (reference sequence). This CDR3 comprises 13 residues. V lost 2 bases and J 1 base, leaving 5 bases between the germline ends. The chain's CDR3 is CASSLGRNTEAFF. The CDR3 region has the DNA TGTGCCAGCAGTTTAGGGCGGAACACTGAAGCTTTCTTT.

This chain joins TRBV20-1 and TRBJ2-1; TRBD2 might be the D (5 bases). The V gene's germline CDR1 is DFQATT and CDR2 SNEGSKA (reference sequence). V lost 0 bases to trimming and J lost 8 bases, with 17 bases between them. This CDR3 is built from 15 residues. The CDR3 loop is CSARDQRGIGDEQFF. The CDR3 nucleotides are TGCAGTGCTAGAGATCAGAGAGGGATAGGCGATGAGCAGTTCTTC.

The chain links TRBV21-1 to TRBJ2-3; the table's D call TRBD2 went unverified against the DNA. TRBV21-1 represents a pseudogene. This CDR3 is 18 amino acids long. This chain's CDR3 is CASSTSKARGSCGDTQYF. The CDR3 DNA follows: TGTGCCAGCAGCACTAGCAAGGCTCGCGGGAGTTGTGGAGATACGCAGTATTTT.

This clonotype was recorded many times. In DNA, the CDR3 is TGCAGTGCGTCCGCGGGGGGTACAGGAGTTAACTATGGCTACACCTTC. It is translated as CSASAGGTGVNYGYTF. J is TRBJ1-2 and V is TRBV20-1, with a tentative D call TRBD1 (5 bases). Germline V gene data show CDR1 as DFQATT and CDR2 as SNEGSKA (reference sequence). CDR3 length equals 16 residues. The V gene lost 6 bases and the J gene lost 1 base, with 21 bases spanning the gap.

This clonotype was counted at least ten times. This chain joins TRBV29-1 and TRBJ1-5; D might be TRBD1 (5 bases). This CDR3 is 13 amino acids long. The V and J ends lost 4 bases and 3 bases respectively, with 10 bases between them. Germline CDR1 and CDR2: SQVTM and ANQGSEA. The CDR3 coding sequence is TGCAGCGTTGGGGTAGGGGCCAATCAGCCCCAGCATTTT. Its protein product is CSVGVGANQPQHF.

CDR3 sequence: CASRDGQAVYGYTF. In nucleotides, the CDR3 is TGTGCCAGCAGAGACGGACAGGCTGTTTATGGCTACACCTTC. The V and J genes are TRBV6-5 and TRBJ1-2, with 7 positions matching TRBD1. Germline CDR1 reads MNHEY; CDR2 reads SVGAGI. The CDR3 is made up of 14 amino acids. V gave up 6 bases and J gave up 5 bases; unmatched junction bases: 9.